This is a list of T cell receptor beta chains from one sample in a study of blood T cell repertoires in COVID-19. The repertoire was sequenced with immunoSEQ multiplex PCR; TCRdb's copy has only in-frame clones and lacks some. The table has 200,000 to 250,000 clones, more than 70% seen once. The sample was peripheral blood. Receptor source: an older woman with acute or convalescent COVID-19. The CDR3 runs from the conserved cysteine through the conserved F or W. The D gene is left open where the match is weak. The size entry is marked missing in some rows and otherwise reads once, few, many or a size class.

cdr3_aa cdr3_nt j_call clone_size v_call d_call
CASSLAATNEKLFF TGCGCCAGCAGCTTGGCTGCAACTAATGAAAAACTGTTTTTT TRBJ1-4 NA TRBV5-1 NA
CASSEGQGWGTSGANVLTF TGTGCCAGCAGCGAGGGACAGGGATGGGGGACTTCTGGGGCCAACGTCCTGACTTTC TRBJ2-6 NA TRBV11-2 TRBD1
CASSYARFQETQYF TGTGCCAGCAGTTACGCCCGGTTCCAAGAGACCCAGTACTTC TRBJ2-5 NA TRBV6-5 NA
CAWSVRGAQPQHF TGTGCCTGGAGTGTAAGAGGTGCTCAGCCCCAGCATTTT TRBJ1-5 NA TRBV30 NA
CASSPDRVGTDTQYF TGTGCCAGCAGCCCGGACAGGGTTGGCACAGATACGCAGTATTTT TRBJ2-3 NA TRBV7-3 TRBD1
CASSSAGGEDIAAFF TGTGCCAGCAGTTCGGCAGGGGGCGAGGATATAGCGGCTTTCTTT TRBJ1-1 NA TRBV28 TRBD1
CASSIDRAIGSPLHF TGTGCCAGCAGCATCGACAGGGCAATTGGTTCACCCCTCCACTTT TRBJ1-6 NA TRBV6-5 TRBD1
CASSSGDGFAGQYF TGTGCCAGCAGCTCTGGCGACGGGTTCGCGGGGCAGTATTTT TRBJ2-3 NA TRBV5-4 NA
CASSQLNPGQNYGYTF TGTGCCAGCAGCCAACTCAACCCGGGACAGAACTATGGCTACACCTTC TRBJ1-2 NA TRBV14 TRBD1
CASSQVPGDNEQFF TGTGCCAGCAGCCAAGTCCCCGGGGACAATGAGCAGTTCTTC TRBJ2-1 NA TRBV11-3 NA
CSVDGTGGRGGNTEAFF TGCAGCGTTGATGGGACAGGAGGAAGAGGGGGAAACACTGAAGCTTTCTTT TRBJ1-1 NA TRBV29-1 TRBD1
CASSLGNRVGAKNIQYF TGTGCCAGCAGTCTAGGGAACAGGGTAGGGGCCAAAAACATTCAGTACTTC TRBJ2-4 NA TRBV27 NA
CASSAYRGINTDTQYF TGTGCCAGCAGTGCCTACAGGGGGATAAACACAGATACGCAGTATTTT TRBJ2-3 NA TRBV25-1 TRBD1
CASTLTGDTEAFF TGTGCCAGCACCCTGACAGGGGACACTGAAGCTTTCTTT TRBJ1-1 NA TRBV6-5 TRBD1
CASSLNTGLTEAFF TGTGCCAGCAGCCTAAATACAGGGCTCACTGAAGCTTTCTTT TRBJ1-1 once TRBV6-6 NA
CASSEHPTGLNTEAFF TGTGCCAGCAGTGAACATCCGACAGGGCTGAACACTGAAGCTTTCTTT TRBJ1-1 NA TRBV6-1 TRBD1
CASSQKAGEPRSF TGCGCCAGCAGCCAAAAAGCGGGGGAGCCCCGCAGCTTC TRBJ2-4 NA TRBV4-1 TRBD2
CASSIGGTGELFF TGTGCCAGTAGTATTGGAGGGACCGGGGAGCTGTTTTTT TRBJ2-2 once TRBV19 NA
CASSWGQGDEQYF TGTGCCAGTAGTTGGGGACAGGGGGACGAGCAGTACTTC TRBJ2-7 NA TRBV19 TRBD1
CASSQGTGGNYGYTF TGTGCCAGCAGCCAAGGGACAGGGGGTAACTATGGCTACACCTTC TRBJ1-2 NA TRBV14 TRBD1
CAWSGWSEAPLHF TGTGCCTGGAGTGGGTGGAGTGAGGCACCCCTCCACTTT TRBJ1-6 NA TRBV30 NA
CASSQVGGQGNTIYF TGTGCCAGCAGCCAAGTCGGGGGGCAGGGTAACACCATATATTTT TRBJ1-3 NA TRBV14 NA
CASSGPGGRETQYF TGTGCCAGCAGTGGGCCGGGGGGCAGGGAGACCCAGTACTTC TRBJ2-5 NA TRBV7-8 NA
CASSDSGTANYGYTF TGTGCCAGCAGTGACTCCGGGACAGCAAACTATGGCTACACCTTC TRBJ1-2 NA TRBV6-5 TRBD1
CASSVDLGGNEQFF TGTGCCAGCAGCGTAGATCTGGGGGGCAATGAGCAGTTCTTC TRBJ2-1 NA TRBV9 NA
CASSISQGTYGYTF TGTGCCAGTAGTATAAGTCAGGGCACCTATGGCTACACCTTC TRBJ1-2 NA TRBV19 NA
CASSPTSGWQFF TGCGCCAGCAGCCCGACTAGCGGGTGGCAGTTCTTC TRBJ2-1 NA TRBV5-1 TRBD2
CASIPLAGGLGTQYF TGTGCCAGCATCCCACTGGCGGGGGGCCTGGGGACCCAGTACTTC TRBJ2-5 NA TRBV3-1/TRBV3-2 TRBD2
CATSLGSGGKNIQYF TGTGCCACCTCCCTGGGGAGCGGGGGCAAAAACATTCAGTACTTC TRBJ2-4 NA TRBV10-3 TRBD2
CASSIGTGRSGANVLTF TGCGCCAGCAGCATCGGGACAGGGCGATCTGGGGCCAACGTCCTGACTTTC TRBJ2-6 NA TRBV5-1 TRBD1
CASTRSWSDSPLHF TGTGCCAGCACCCGATCCTGGTCGGATTCACCCCTCCACTTT TRBJ1-6 NA TRBV7-2 NA
CASSPTGQRLYGYTF TGTGCCAGCAGCCCCACGGGACAGAGACTCTATGGCTACACCTTC TRBJ1-2 NA TRBV11-2 TRBD1
CASSVGRGQPQHF TGTGCCAGCAGTGTCGGACGGGGGCAGCCCCAGCATTTT TRBJ1-5 NA TRBV3-1/TRBV3-2 NA
CASSLERAVLDGYTF TGTGCCAGCAGCTTGGAAAGAGCGGTGTTGGATGGCTACACCTTC TRBJ1-2 few TRBV7-8 NA
CASSLRTSGDTDTQYF TGTGCCAGCAGCTTGAGGACTAGCGGGGATACAGATACGCAGTATTTT TRBJ2-3 NA TRBV5-4 TRBD2
CAWSITTGYRHEQYF TGTGCCTGGAGTATAACGACAGGGTATCGCCACGAGCAGTACTTC TRBJ2-7 NA TRBV30 TRBD1
CASGRDRLTDTQYF TGTGCTAGTGGCCGGGACAGACTCACAGATACGCAGTATTTT TRBJ2-3 NA TRBV12-5 TRBD1